The 14 T cell receptor beta chains presented below share a single source sample, sequenced in a study of radiotherapy plus CTLA-4 blockade in lung cancer. The table came from immunoSEQ multiplex PCR; TCRdb's copy has only in-frame clones and leaves some out. The sample has some 110,000 clones; about 87% are singletons. The specimen was peripheral blood, collected from a patient treated with radiotherapy plus ipilimumab. The receptors were gathered from a human donor with non-small cell lung cancer that progressed on radiotherapy plus ipilimumab.

The chain employs TRBV7-9 and TRBJ2-3; D may be TRBD2 (5 bases). The CDR3 totals 14 residues. The ends were cut back, 2 bases at V and 6 bases at J, with 12 bases in the middle. CDR1 and CDR2 from the germline V gene are SEHNR and FQNEAQ (reference sequence). CDR3: CASSLMGVGDTQYF. CDR3 nucleotide sequence: TGTGCCAGCAGCTTAATGGGAGTAGGTGATACGCAGTATTTT.

This clone was seen a single time. This rearrangement joins TRBV6-5 to TRBJ2-2, with D possibly being TRBD2 (6 bases). Germline values: CDR1 MNHEY, CDR2 SVGAGI. The CDR3 sequence is 14 residues long. Trimming left V 6 bases short and J 3 bases short, with 11 bases between. The CDR3 DNA sequence: TGTGCCAGCAGCTCGGGACTCTACACCGGGGAGCTGTTTTTT. This sequence encodes CASSSGLYTGELFF.

V and J are TRBV27 and TRBJ1-5, with a tentative D call TRBD1 (6 bases). The V gene lost 5 bases and the J gene lost 9 bases, with 17 bases spanning the gap. The CDR3 extends over 14 amino acids. Germline CDR1 MNHEY, CDR2 SMNVEV (reference sequence). CDR3 protein: CASSETGPARPQHF. CDR3 coding DNA: TGTGCCAGCAGTGAGACAGGCCCTGCGCGGCCCCAGCATTTT.

The chain is built from TRBV18 and TRBJ2-5; 12 nucleotides agree with TRBD2. The V and J ends lost 0 bases and 7 bases, in that order; junction bases with no gene match: 9. The CDR3 consists of 17 residues. CDR1 KGHSH and CDR2 LQKENI come from the germline V gene. DNA of the CDR3: TGTGCCAGCTCACCACCGGAGACTAGCGGGAGTGAGGGGACCCAGTACTTC. It translates to CASSPPETSGSEGTQYF.

The V and J genes are TRBV29-1 and TRBJ2-3; D may be TRBD1 or TRBD2 (5 bases each). This CDR3 has 15 residues. Trimming removed 1 base from V and 0 bases from J, with 11 bases in between. CDR1 and CDR2 (germline): SQVTM, ANQGSEA. The DNA for the CDR3 is TGCAGCGTTGAAGGGGGGAAGACTAGCACAGATACGCAGTATTTT. Translation: CSVEGGKTSTDTQYF.

V and J are TRBV5-4 and TRBJ1-1; weak D call: TRBD1 (6 bases). The V end was cut by 4 bases, the J end by 2 bases, with 12 bases between. The CDR3 covers 14 residues. Germline CDR1 SGHNT, CDR2 YYREEE (reference sequence). The CDR3 is CASSREGVNTEAFF. The CDR3 region has the DNA TGTGCCAGCAGCAGGGAGGGGGTCAACACTGAAGCTTTCTTT.

This sequence joins TRBV6-4 and TRBJ2-1; D not resolved. CDR1 is MRHNA, CDR2 SNTAGT, per germline. The CDR3 has 15 residues. V gave up 6 bases and J gave up 2 bases, with 14 bases separating them. The CDR3 nucleotides read TGTGCCAGCAGCCTAGAGGACGGACCCTACAATGAGCAGTTCTTC. This sequence encodes CASSLEDGPYNEQFF.

This clone was recorded only once. The rearrangement joins TRBV4-2 to TRBJ2-5; possible D gene TRBD2, 5 bases. The CDR3 has 13 residues. Germline V gene lookup returns CDR1 LGHNA and CDR2 YNFKEQ. V was pared by 4 bases and J by 2 bases, with 8 bases between. The CDR3 DNA follows: TGTGCCAGCAGCCCACGGGGACAAGAGACCCAGTACTTC. This codes for CASSPRGQETQYF.

The chain couples TRBV30 to TRBJ2-3; possibly TRBD2 for D (6 bases). Between the trimmed V and J ends, which lost 0 bases and 3 bases, there was a span of 10 bases. Germline V CDR1 and CDR2: GTSNPN, SVGIG (reference sequence). This CDR3 comprises 14 residues. The CDR3 region is CAWSVGGKTDTQYF. In DNA, the CDR3 is TGTGCCTGGAGTGTTGGCGGGAAGACAGATACGCAGTATTTT. Using reference TRBV30 and TRBJ2-3 for the parts outside the CDR3, the full variable domain is SQTIHQWPATLVQPVGSPLSLECTVEGTSNPNLYWYRQAAGRGLQLLFYSVGIGQISSEVPQNLSASRPQDRQFILSSKKLLLSDSGFYLCAWSVGGKTDTQYFGPGTRLTVL.

The gene calls are TRBV7-9 and TRBJ2-2; TRBD2 matches at 14 bases. This CDR3 spans 18 amino acids. The J segment lost 0 bases and the V segment lost 3 bases, leaving 3 bases of the junction unmatched. Looked up from germline, CDR1 is SEHNR and CDR2 is FQNEAQ (reference sequence). The CDR3 DNA reads as TGTGCCAGCAGCTTGGAGGGACTAGCGGGAGCGAACACCGGGGAGCTGTTTTTT. The encoded protein is CASSLEGLAGANTGELFF.

The chain is built from TRBV19 and TRBJ1-2; possibly TRBD1 for D (6 bases). Germline loops: CDR1 LNHDA, CDR2 SQIVND (reference sequence). The CDR3 totals 16 residues. With 0 bases removed from V and 2 bases from J, the gap between germline ends came to 13 bases. DNA of the CDR3: TGTGCCAGTAGTATAGACTGGACAGCTGGGAACTATGGCTACACCTTC. Translating it yields CASSIDWTAGNYGYTF.

This sequence joins TRBV6-1 and TRBJ1-4; D unresolved. CDR1 is MNHNS and CDR2 is SASEGT in the germline V gene. Trimming cost V 5 bases and J 8 bases, with 6 bases left between them. This CDR3 is built from 11 residues. The CDR3 region has the DNA TGTGCCAGCAGTTCTTACGAAAAACTGTTTTTT. Amino acid sequence: CASSSYEKLFF.

The chain has TRBV5-1 and TRBJ1-2, with TRBD1 matching over 8 bases. Trimming took 4 bases from V and 8 from J; bases not matched to a gene: 10. The CDR3 contains 14 residues. Germline V gene sequence: CDR1 SGHRS, CDR2 YFSETQ. CDR3 nucleotides: TGCGCCAGCAGCAGGGGACAGGAGACTCAAGGCTACACCTTC. Its translation is CASSRGQETQGYTF.

The rearrangement links TRBV18 to TRBJ1-5; D might be TRBD1 (6 bases). This CDR3 is 15 amino acids long. V was shortened by 3 bases and J by 5 bases, with 14 bases between the two germline ends. Germline V lookup: CDR1 KGHSH, CDR2 LQKENI. In DNA, the CDR3 is TGTGCCAGCTCACCGGGAGGCGCAGGGGATCAGCCCCAGCATTTT. Encoded protein: CASSPGGAGDQPQHF.